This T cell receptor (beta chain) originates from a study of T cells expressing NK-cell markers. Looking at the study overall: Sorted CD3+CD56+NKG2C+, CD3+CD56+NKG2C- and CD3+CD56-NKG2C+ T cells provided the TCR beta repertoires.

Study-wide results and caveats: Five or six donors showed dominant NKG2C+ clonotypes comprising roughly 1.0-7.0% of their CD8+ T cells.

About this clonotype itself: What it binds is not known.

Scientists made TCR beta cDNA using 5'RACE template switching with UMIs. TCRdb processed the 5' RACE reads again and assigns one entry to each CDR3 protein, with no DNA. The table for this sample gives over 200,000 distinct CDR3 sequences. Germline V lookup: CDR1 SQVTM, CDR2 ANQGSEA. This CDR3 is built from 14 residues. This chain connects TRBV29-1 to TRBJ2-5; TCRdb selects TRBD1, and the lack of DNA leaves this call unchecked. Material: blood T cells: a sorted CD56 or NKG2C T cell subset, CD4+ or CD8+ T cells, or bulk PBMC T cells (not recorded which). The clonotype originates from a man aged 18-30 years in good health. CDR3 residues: CSGSLKGGRETQYF.